These T cell receptor beta chains were read from a single sample in a study of siplizumab effects on memory and regulatory T cells. The table came from immunoSEQ multiplex PCR; TCRdb's copy has only in-frame clones and leaves some out. The table shows 85,000 to 130,000 clones, with around 90% occurring only once. The specimen was Tregs sorted from blood. These receptors came from a human donor in good health. CDR3s include the opening cysteine and the closing phenylalanine or tryptophan. D genes are given only for firm matches. The listing skips clone size in some rows; elsewhere it reads once, few, many or a size class.

V gene: TRBV7-2; clone size: few; D gene: .; J gene: TRBJ2-4; CDR3 protein: CASSLGVASLSSKNIQYF; CDR3 DNA: TGTGCCAGCAGCTTAGGTGTTGCTAGCTTGTCTAGCAAAAACATTCAGTACTTC
V gene: TRBV4-1; clone size: .; D gene: TRBD1; J gene: TRBJ2-5; CDR3 protein: CASSQDGTGVRETQYF; CDR3 DNA: TGCGCCAGCAGCCAAGATGGGACAGGGGTTAGAGAGACCCAGTACTTC
V gene: TRBV11-2; clone size: .; D gene: TRBD2; J gene: TRBJ2-7; CDR3 protein: CASSLGSGTSGTYEQYF; CDR3 DNA: TGTGCCAGCAGCTTAGGGAGCGGGACTAGCGGGACGTACGAGCAGTACTTC
V gene: TRBV29-1; clone size: .; D gene: .; J gene: TRBJ2-3; CDR3 protein: CSVDTTDTQYF; CDR3 DNA: TGCAGCGTTGACACCACAGATACGCAGTATTTT
V gene: TRBV11-2; clone size: .; D gene: TRBD2; J gene: TRBJ2-1; CDR3 protein: CASSLELAGGFEQFF; CDR3 DNA: TGTGCCAGCAGCTTAGAGCTAGCGGGAGGGTTTGAGCAGTTCTTC
V gene: TRBV21-1; clone size: .; D gene: .; J gene: TRBJ1-1; CDR3 protein: CASSKLLQGACARNTEAFF; CDR3 DNA: TGTGCCAGCAGCAAACTTTTACAGGGGGCATGCGCGCGGAACACTGAAGCTTTCTTT
V gene: TRBV6-4; clone size: .; D gene: .; J gene: TRBJ1-2; CDR3 protein: CASSENTGPYGYTF; CDR3 DNA: TGTGCCAGCAGTGAAAACACAGGCCCCTATGGCTACACCTTC
V gene: TRBV6-4; clone size: once; D gene: .; J gene: TRBJ1-4; CDR3 protein: CASRTPGTGVEKLFF; CDR3 DNA: TGTGCCAGCAGGACCCCCGGGACGGGCGTTGAAAAACTGTTTTTT
V gene: TRBV11-2; clone size: .; D gene: TRBD1; J gene: TRBJ1-3; CDR3 protein: CASSFTGVDDTIYF; CDR3 DNA: TGTGCCAGCAGCTTCACAGGGGTTGACGACACCATATATTTT
V gene: TRBV19; clone size: .; D gene: TRBD2; J gene: TRBJ2-4; CDR3 protein: CASRRTSVDRQTIQYF; CDR3 DNA: TGTGCCAGTAGACGGACTAGCGTCGATCGTCAGACCATTCAGTACTTC
V gene: TRBV11-2; clone size: .; D gene: .; J gene: TRBJ2-7; CDR3 protein: CASSLFGRRAGYEQYF; CDR3 DNA: TGTGCCAGCAGCTTATTTGGCAGGAGGGCTGGATACGAGCAGTACTTC
V gene: TRBV19; clone size: .; D gene: .; J gene: TRBJ1-5; CDR3 protein: CASSIPGTRRAQHF; CDR3 DNA: TGTGCCAGTAGTATCCCTGGAACGCGACGGGCCCAGCATTTT
V gene: TRBV7-2; clone size: .; D gene: .; J gene: TRBJ2-7; CDR3 protein: CASSPTRNRVHEQYF; CDR3 DNA: TGTGCCAGCAGCCCAACCCGAAACAGGGTTCACGAGCAGTACTTC
V gene: TRBV7-2; clone size: .; D gene: .; J gene: TRBJ1-1; CDR3 protein: CASGWVRNTEAFF; CDR3 DNA: TGTGCCAGCGGGTGGGTTAGGAACACTGAAGCTTTCTTT
V gene: TRBV4-1; clone size: .; D gene: .; J gene: TRBJ2-2; CDR3 protein: CASSQGYVNTGELFF; CDR3 DNA: TGCGCCAGCAGCCAAGGATACGTGAACACCGGGGAGCTGTTTTTT
V gene: TRBV30; clone size: .; D gene: TRBD1; J gene: TRBJ1-2; CDR3 protein: CARGSGGIYGYTF; CDR3 DNA: TGTGCCCGGGGGTCAGGGGGCATCTATGGCTACACCTTC
V gene: TRBV19; clone size: few; D gene: .; J gene: TRBJ2-2; CDR3 protein: CASSAGGSGELFF; CDR3 DNA: TGTGCCAGTAGTGCAGGGGGGTCCGGGGAGCTGTTTTTT
V gene: TRBV19; clone size: once; D gene: .; J gene: TRBJ2-1; CDR3 protein: CASRQGGLYNEQFF; CDR3 DNA: TGTGCCAGCCGCCAGGGCGGTCTGTACAATGAGCAGTTCTTC
V gene: TRBV5-4; clone size: .; D gene: TRBD2; J gene: TRBJ2-7; CDR3 protein: CASSLLSSGSKNEQYF; CDR3 DNA: TGTGCCAGCAGCTTGTTAAGTAGCGGGAGTAAAAACGAGCAGTACTTC
V gene: TRBV11-3; clone size: .; D gene: .; J gene: TRBJ2-2; CDR3 protein: CASSIDTGELFF; CDR3 DNA: TGTGCCAGCAGCATTGACACCGGGGAGCTGTTTTTT
V gene: TRBV28; clone size: .; D gene: .; J gene: TRBJ2-5; CDR3 protein: CASSSTMVVGQYF; CDR3 DNA: TGTGCCAGCAGTTCAACGATGGTAGTCGGGCAGTACTTC
V gene: TRBV7-3; clone size: once; D gene: .; J gene: TRBJ2-3; CDR3 protein: CASSLGAIDTQYF; CDR3 DNA: TGTGCCAGCAGCTTAGGGGCTATTGATACGCAGTATTTT
V gene: TRBV21-1; clone size: .; D gene: .; J gene: TRBJ1-2; CDR3 protein: CASSFPLTNYGYTF; CDR3 DNA: TGTGCCAGCAGCTTCCCACTTACGAACTATGGCTACACCTTC
V gene: TRBV6-4; clone size: .; D gene: TRBD1; J gene: TRBJ2-3; CDR3 protein: CASSEHSTGQGADTQYF; CDR3 DNA: TGTGCCAGCAGTGAACATTCCACGGGACAGGGGGCAGATACGCAGTATTTT
V gene: TRBV18; clone size: few; D gene: .; J gene: TRBJ2-6; CDR3 protein: CASSPVKDVLTF; CDR3 DNA: TGTGCCAGCTCACCAGTTAAAGACGTCCTGACTTTC
V gene: TRBV7-8; clone size: .; D gene: TRBD2; J gene: TRBJ2-1; CDR3 protein: CASSLRLAGTGLNEQFF; CDR3 DNA: TGTGCCAGCAGCTTGAGGTTAGCGGGAACAGGGTTGAATGAGCAGTTCTTC
V gene: TRBV5-1; clone size: once; D gene: TRBD2; J gene: TRBJ2-5; CDR3 protein: CASHSGRLETQYF; CDR3 DNA: TGCGCCAGCCACAGCGGGAGGTTGGAGACCCAGTACTTC